The entry that follows covers one T cell receptor (beta chain) sequence. What it binds is not known. Germline V gene data show CDR1 as LNHDA and CDR2 as SQIVND (reference sequence). CDR3 size: 14 residues. V shed 7 bases and J 2 bases; nucleotides not matched to a gene: 4. It was after roughly 11 days of culture that CD4+ T cells were isolated. Two-dose vaccination with either BNT162b2 or mRNA-1273 was given to the participants. This record belongs to a study of vaccination effects on CD4 cells after COVID-19. Clones were sequenced by immunoSEQ multiplex PCR, and TCRdb holds only the in-frame ones, with some missing. Found here are 42,000 or so clones, 72% of them singletons; the top ten hold over 8.5%. Whole-study results and caveats: Sampling in the study covered few convalescent patients and included no early post-infection timepoints.

The sequenced sample was CD4+ T cells from PBMCs cultured without peptide, obtained after COVID-19 vaccination. The receptor was isolated from a human donor who received a COVID-19 vaccine. The chain is built from TRBV19 and TRBJ2-1, with TRBD2 matching over 8 bases. CDR3 DNA sequence: TGTGCCAGTACCGTAGCGGGGACCTACAATGAGCAGTTCTTC. Amino acids: CASTVAGTYNEQFF. Filled out from reference TRBV19 and TRBJ2-1, the complete variable domain reads DGGITQSPKYLFRKEGQNVTLSCEQNLNHDAMYWYRQDPGQGLRLIYYSQIVNDFQKGDIAEGYSVSREKKESFPLTVTSAQKNPTAFYLCASTVAGTYNEQFFGPGTRLTVL.